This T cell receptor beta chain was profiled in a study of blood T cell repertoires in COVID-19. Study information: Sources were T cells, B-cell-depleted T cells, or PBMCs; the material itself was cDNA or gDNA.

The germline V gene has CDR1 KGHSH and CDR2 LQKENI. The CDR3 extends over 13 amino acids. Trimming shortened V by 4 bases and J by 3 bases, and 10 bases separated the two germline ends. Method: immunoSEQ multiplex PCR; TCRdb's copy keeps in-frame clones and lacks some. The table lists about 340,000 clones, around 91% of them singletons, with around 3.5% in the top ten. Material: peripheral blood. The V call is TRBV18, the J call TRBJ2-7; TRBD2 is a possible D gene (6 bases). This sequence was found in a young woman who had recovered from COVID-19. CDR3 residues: CASSRSGSYEQYV. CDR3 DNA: TGTGCCAGCTCACGTTCCGGGAGCTACGAGCAGTACGTC.